This is a list of T cell receptor beta chains from one sample in a study of shared clonotypes between healthy human individuals. Clones were sequenced by immunoSEQ multiplex PCR, and TCRdb holds only the in-frame ones, with some missing. The sample lists about 2.1 million clones; 93% were seen once. The sample taken for sequencing was naive CD8+ T cells from PBMCs. The receptors were sampled from a man between 18 and 35 years old in good health. Some clones in this sample may be carry-over from other donors' samples. Both conserved end residues are part of each CDR3. The D gene is left open where the match is weak. Not all rows give a size; the values are once, few, many and, for expanded clones, a class.

TGTGCCCGAGACGGGCTAGGGGCCGAGTGGGAGCAGTTCTTC CARDGLGAEWEQFF NA NA TRBJ2-1 TRBV5-8
TGCAGTGCTCGGACGGACGAGCAGTACTTC CSARTDEQYF NA NA TRBJ2-7 TRBV20-1
TGTGCCAGCAGCGTAGGGCAGGGAAATGAAAAACTGTTTTTT CASSVGQGNEKLFF NA NA TRBJ1-4 TRBV9
TGCGCCAGCAGCTTAGTTGGGGGGACAGAAAAAATCTTC CASSLVGGTEKIF once NA TRBJ2-1 TRBV5-1
TGTGCCAGCAGCGACGTCCCTGGGGCCAACGTCCTGACTTTC CASSDVPGANVLTF NA NA TRBJ2-6 TRBV9
TGTGCCAGCTCACCACGGGACAGAGCCGACGAGCAGTACTTC CASSPRDRADEQYF NA TRBD1 TRBJ2-7 TRBV18
TGTGCCAGCAGCTTGCCCGCGACAGGGAAGGGACATCAGCCCCAGCATTTT CASSLPATGKGHQPQHF NA TRBD1 TRBJ1-5 TRBV5-8
TGTGCCAGCGACATTCCTAGAACAGGGCAGACTAGCACAGATACGCAGTATTTT CASDIPRTGQTSTDTQYF NA NA TRBJ2-3 TRBV2
TGTGCCAGCAGCGAAGGGACTTCTACGGGGCAGTACTTC CASSEGTSTGQYF NA NA TRBJ2-7 TRBV9
TGCAGCGTTGAAGATCCGGGACAGGGCGAAAAACTGTTTTTT CSVEDPGQGEKLFF NA TRBD1 TRBJ1-4 TRBV29-1
TGCGCCAGCATCGCGGGAGGCGGCAATGAGCAGTTCTTC CASIAGGGNEQFF NA TRBD2 TRBJ2-1 TRBV4-1
TGTGCCAGCAGTGATACAGGTGCCTACGAGCAGTACTTC CASSDTGAYEQYF NA NA TRBJ2-7 TRBV25-1
TGTGCCAGCAGCGTAGACAGCGGGACTATGTCCGAGCAGTACTTC CASSVDSGTMSEQYF NA TRBD2 TRBJ2-7 TRBV9
TGTGCCAGCAGCCAGAGCAGGGCTTATGGCTACACCTTC CASSQSRAYGYTF few NA TRBJ1-2 TRBV14
TGTGCCAGCAGTTTAGTGGGAGGGGGCAGGGATACGCAGTATTTT CASSLVGGGRDTQYF NA NA TRBJ2-3 TRBV28
TGCAGCGTCGGAGGGGGCGCGGACTATGGCTACACCTTC CSVGGGADYGYTF NA TRBD1 TRBJ1-2 TRBV29-1
TGCAGCGTTGTAGGGGGCCGGTCAAGAGAGCAGTACTTC CSVVGGRSREQYF NA TRBD1 TRBJ2-7 TRBV29-1